The 14 T cell receptor beta chains reported below all come from one sample, sequenced in a study of T-cell memory formation after mild COVID-19. TCRdb passed the 5' RACE reads through MiXCR, listing each CDR3 protein once. Here the sample spans tens of thousands of distinct CDR3 sequences, approximately 15% being singletons. Material: PBMCs or a T cell subset sorted from them (not recorded which). These receptors all come from a man aged 18-30 years who had mild COVID-19 (a few samples of this study predate the infection). Cell type and time point are not known.

The table lists this clonotype with a few counts. The chain couples TRBV7-9 to TRBJ2-3; 10 bases are shared with TRBD1. Germline CDR1 reads SEHNR; CDR2 reads FQNEAQ (reference sequence). The junction had 7 bases not matched to a gene; V was cut back by 5 bases and J by 5 bases. The CDR3 is 15 amino acids. CDR3 region: CASSPRQGARDTQYF. CDR3 nucleotide sequence: TGTGCCAGCAGCCCCAGACAGGGGGCGCGAGATACGCAGTATTTT.

The V gene is TRBV25-1, the J gene TRBJ1-4; D is ambiguous. The germline V gene encodes CDR1 MGHDK and CDR2 SYGVNS. V lost 1 base and J 0 bases, leaving 3 bases between the germline ends. This CDR3 is built from 14 residues. For the CDR3, the DNA is TGTGCCAGCAGTGAATTGGCAACTAATGAAAAACTGTTTTTT. The encoded protein is CASSELATNEKLFF. Combining the CDR3 with reference TRBV25-1 and TRBJ1-4 gives the whole variable domain EADIYQTPRYLVIGTGKKITLECSQTMGHDKMYWYQQDPGMELHLIHYSYGVNSTEKGDLSSESTVSRIRTEHFPLTLESARPSHTSQYLCASSELATNEKLFFGSGTQLSVL.

This clonotype was counted only a few times. V and J are TRBV6-2 or TRBV6-3 and TRBJ2-7; D might be TRBD1 (5 bases). CDR1 and CDR2 from the germline V gene are MNHEY and SVGEGT. The CDR3 has 16 amino acids. V was clipped by 2 bases and J by 2 bases, with 16 bases between them. CDR3 sequence: CASSYPLVGLPYEQYF. The CDR3 coding sequence is TGTGCCAGCAGTTACCCCCTTGTGGGGCTACCCTACGAGCAGTACTTC.

Many counts were recorded for this clonotype. The CDR3 DNA follows: TGTGCCAGCAGCTTAGCCGGGATCAATGAGCAGTTCTTC. Translated: CASSLAGINEQFF. The chain uses TRBV7-8 and TRBJ2-1; weak D call: TRBD2 (5 bases). V was pared by 0 bases and J by 6 bases, with 6 bases between. CDR1 is SGHVS and CDR2 is FQNEAQ in the germline V gene. This CDR3 is 13 amino acids long.

This clonotype has only a few counts. The rearrangement uses TRBV6-6 and TRBJ1-4, with D possibly being TRBD1 (5 bases). Trimming removed 1 base at V and 3 bases at J, with 21 bases between. This CDR3 comprises 19 residues. Germline CDR1 MNHNY, CDR2 SVGAGI (reference sequence). The CDR3 nucleotides are TGTGCCAGCAGTTACTTAGCTTTCAGGGAAAGTTTACCTAATGAAAAACTGTTTTTT. Translating it yields CASSYLAFRESLPNEKLFF.

This clonotype was seen many times. The chain combines TRBV6-5 with TRBJ2-7; D gene ambiguous. Trimming cost V 7 bases and J 4 bases, with 14 bases left between them. The CDR3 covers 13 residues. Germline values: CDR1 MNHEY, CDR2 SVGAGI. CDR3 in DNA: TGTGCCAGCACCCTAATGGAAGGGTACGAGCAGTACTTC. As protein: CASTLMEGYEQYF.

This clonotype came up a few times. The chain carries TRBV19 and TRBJ2-1; 16 bases match TRBD2. Germline lookup yields CDR1 LNHDA and CDR2 SQIVND (reference sequence). The junction had 5 bases not matched to a gene; V was cut back by 11 bases and J by 7 bases. The CDR3 is made up of 14 amino acids. CDR3 loop: CASGLAGGWNEQFF. CDR3 coding DNA: TGTGCCTCGGGACTAGCGGGGGGGTGGAATGAGCAGTTCTTC.

The rearrangement joins TRBV7-9 to TRBJ2-3; TRBD2 might be the D (6 bases). Germline V gene sequence: CDR1 SEHNR, CDR2 FQNEAQ (reference sequence). Trimming pared 4 bases from V and 7 bases from J, leaving 18 bases between. The CDR3 is made up of 15 amino acids. CDR3 loop: CASSSWTKGGNTQYF. The DNA for the CDR3 is TGTGCCAGCAGCTCCTGGACTAAGGGTGGAAATACGCAGTATTTT.

This clonotype was seen repeatedly, ten times or more. The chain couples TRBV4-3 to TRBJ1-1; TRBD1 matches at 7 bases. Unmatched junction bases numbered 4, after V lost 0 bases and J lost 6 bases. The CDR3 length is 14 residues. Germline assignment: CDR1 LGHNA and CDR2 YSLEER. The CDR3 bases are TGCGCCAGCAGCCAAGACGGCGGACAGGCTGAAGCTTTCTTT. It yields the protein CASSQDGGQAEAFF.

The chain joins TRBV4-1 to TRBJ1-2; a possible D gene is TRBD1 (5 bases). Germline CDR1 and CDR2: MGHRA and YSYEKL. The CDR3 runs 13 residues. Trimming cost V 1 base and J 14 bases, with 17 bases left between them. The CDR3 DNA reads TGCGCCAGCAGCCAAGGCGGGGGGACCAACCCAACCTTC. Translating gives CASSQGGGTNPTF.

The J gene is TRBJ1-2, the V gene TRBV13, with D possibly matching TRBD1 (5 bases). The CDR3 contains 17 residues. Germline-derived CDR1 and CDR2 are PRHDT and FYEKMQ (reference sequence). With 3 bases removed from V and 5 bases from J, the gap between germline ends came to 22 bases. The CDR3 is CASSLGTGRAAGYGYTF. CDR3 DNA: TGTGCCAGCAGCTTGGGGACGGGCAGGGCTGCTGGGTATGGCTACACCTTC.

The chain combines TRBV11-2 with TRBJ2-3; 9 nucleotides agree with TRBD2. This CDR3 is built from 17 residues. Unmatched junction bases numbered 11, after V lost 1 base and J lost 6 bases. The V gene's germline CDR1 is SGHAT and CDR2 FQNNGV. The CDR3 sequence is CASSLAGGGAEYDTQYF. The CDR3 DNA follows: TGTGCCAGCAGCTTAGCGGGCGGGGGGGCCGAATATGATACGCAGTATTTT.

V gene TRBV24-1 combines with J gene TRBJ2-3; D is undetermined. The CDR3 contains 14 residues. V shed 2 bases and J shed 5 bases, with 10 bases lying between them. From germline, CDR1 is KGHDR and CDR2 SFDVKD. In DNA form, the CDR3 reads TGTGCCACCAGTGATTCCACCATTGTAGATACGCAGTATTTT. Translated: CATSDSTIVDTQYF.

This CDR3 reads CASSAKVGGPFRYF. The CDR3 DNA follows: TGTGCCAGCAGCGCAAAGGTGGGGGGCCCTTTTCGATATTTT. The chain has TRBV7-9 and TRBJ2-3; the D gene could be TRBD1 or TRBD2 (6 bases each). CDR3 length equals 14 residues. The V end was cut by 5 bases, the J end by 15 bases, with 24 bases between. Germline-derived CDR1 and CDR2 are SEHNR and FQNEAQ (reference sequence).